Below, 21 T cell receptor beta chains from the same sample are listed, as sequenced in a study of blood T cell repertoires in COVID-19. Assay used: immunoSEQ multiplex PCR; TCRdb lists only in-frame clones, some missing. The sample shows tens of thousands of clones, about 76% of them seen only once. The sequencing sample was made of peripheral blood. The origin of the receptors is a human donor with active or convalescent COVID-19. The donor label of this sample is uncertain.

This chain uses TRBV25-1 with TRBJ2-5; D possibly corresponds to TRBD2 (7 bases). Between the trimmed V and J ends, which lost 6 bases and 4 bases, there was a span of 18 bases. Per the germline V gene, CDR1 is MGHDK and CDR2 is SYGVNS. This CDR3 comprises 15 residues. The DNA of the CDR3 is TGTGCCAGCAGCGGTGGGGGGGCGATTTTAGAGACCCAGTACTTC. Its translation is CASSGGGAILETQYF.

In its sample, this clone was seen a few times. The genes are TRBV28 and TRBJ1-4, with a tentative D call TRBD1 (5 bases). The V end lost 5 bases, the J end lost 4 bases, and 11 bases lay between the germline ends. This CDR3 spans 14 amino acids. Germline V lookup: CDR1 MDHEN, CDR2 SYDVKM. CDR3 sequence reads: CASSGAGINEKLFF. CDR3 bases: TGTGCCAGCAGTGGTGCAGGGATTAATGAAAAACTGTTTTTT. Filled out from reference TRBV28 and TRBJ1-4, the complete variable domain reads DVKVTQSSRYLVKRTGEKVFLECVQDMDHENMFWYRQDPGLGLRLIYFSYDVKMKEKGDIPEGYSVSREKKERFSLILESASTNQTSMYLCASSGAGINEKLFFGSGTQLSVL.

The gene calls are TRBV2 and TRBJ1-5; D gene ambiguous. CDR1 and CDR2 from the germline V gene are SNHLY and FYNNEI. The V and J ends lost 4 bases and 10 bases respectively, with 17 bases between them. The CDR3 is 14 amino acids. The CDR3 DNA reads TGTGCCAGCAGTGCGGACGGGAGGATCGGTCCCCAGCATTTT. Amino acids: CASSADGRIGPQHF.

The rearrangement links TRBV24-1 to TRBJ2-1; TRBD2 agrees at 10 bases. V shed 4 bases, J shed 4 bases, and the junction held 9 bases outside the gene matches. The CDR3 consists of 17 residues. CDR1 KGHDR and CDR2 SFDVKD come from the germline V gene. In DNA form, the CDR3 reads TGTGCCACCAGTGACTATGTCTCTAGCGGGAGTTACAATGAGCAGTTCTTC. Amino acid sequence: CATSDYVSSGSYNEQFF.

This chain connects TRBV18 to TRBJ2-7, with 9 nucleotides matching TRBD1. Germline V CDR1 and CDR2: KGHSH, LQKENI. The V gene end was trimmed by 4 bases and the J gene end by 2 bases; junction bases not matched to a gene: 3. The CDR3 runs 14 residues. The CDR3 region is CASSRRDRAYEQYF. The CDR3 coding sequence is TGTGCCAGCTCACGCCGGGACAGGGCCTACGAGCAGTACTTC.

CDR3 sequence reads: CASSDTTGGGYTF. The CDR3 region has the DNA TGTGCCAGCAGTGACACGACAGGGGGTGGCTACACCTTC. This chain links TRBV6-4 with TRBJ1-2, with TRBD1 matching 9 bases. Germline-derived CDR1 and CDR2 are MRHNA and SNTAGT. Losses at the gene ends were 2 bases for V and 7 bases for J; bases not matched to a gene: 2. This CDR3 comprises 13 residues.

The chain carries TRBV9 and TRBJ2-7; 9 positions match TRBD2. This CDR3 is built from 15 residues. Unmatched junction bases numbered 8, after V lost 4 bases and J lost 3 bases. Germline values: CDR1 SGDLS, CDR2 YYNGEE. The CDR3 spells CASSLGTSWSYEQYF. The DNA of the CDR3 is TGTGCCAGCAGCCTGGGGACTAGCTGGAGCTACGAGCAGTACTTC.

The chain combines TRBV6-5 with TRBJ2-7; D is perhaps TRBD2 (5 bases). Between the trimmed V and J ends, which lost 6 bases and 5 bases, there was a span of 14 bases. The CDR3 runs to 13 residues. Germline V gene data show CDR1 as MNHEY and CDR2 as SVGAGI. CDR3 sequence (DNA): TGTGCCAGCAGCCTCCCCGAGGGTCACGAGCAGTACTTC. It is translated as CASSLPEGHEQYF.

The genes are TRBV7-3 and TRBJ2-3, with D unresolved. V was shortened by 5 bases and J by 6 bases, with 12 bases between the two germline ends. The CDR3 spans 13 residues. Germline-derived CDR1 and CDR2 are SGHTA and FQGTGA. The CDR3 sequence: CASSRSARDTQYF. The CDR3 DNA sequence: TGTGCCAGCAGCCGATCCGCCCGGGATACGCAGTATTTT.

This chain links TRBV9 with TRBJ2-7, with 8 bases fitting TRBD1. The CDR3 covers 19 residues. Trimming cost V 0 bases and J 2 bases; bases outside gene matches: 16. Germline loops: CDR1 SGDLS, CDR2 YYNGEE. CDR3 residues: CASSVGTPLGRGLTYEQYF. CDR3 bases: TGTGCCAGCAGCGTAGGTACGCCTCTGGGCAGGGGGCTTACCTACGAGCAGTACTTC.

This clone was counted only a few times. CDR3: CASGRVSGELFF. The CDR3 nucleotides read TGCGCCAGCGGGCGAGTTTCCGGGGAGCTGTTTTTT. The rearrangement joins TRBV10-2 to TRBJ2-2; no definite D call. Trimming pared 8 bases from V and 6 bases from J, leaving 10 bases between. Looked up from germline, CDR1 is WSHSY and CDR2 is SAAADI. The CDR3 covers 12 residues.

The rearrangement joins TRBV3-1 (or the pseudogene TRBV3-2) to TRBJ2-4, with D maybe TRBD1 (7 bases). Between the trimmed V and J ends, which lost 5 bases and 2 bases, there was a span of 13 bases. Germline CDR1 and CDR2: LGHDT and YNNKEL (reference sequence). The length of the CDR3 is 15 residues. CDR3 nucleotides: TGTGCCAGCAGCGCAGGGGGGAGGACCAAAAACATTCAGTACTTC. Residues: CASSAGGRTKNIQYF.

The chain links TRBV4-2 to TRBJ2-2; 8 bases map to TRBD1. With 4 bases clipped from V and 3 bases from J, the junction kept 7 bases outside the gene matches. CDR3 length: 16 residues. The V gene's germline CDR1 is LGHNA and CDR2 YNFKEQ. The DNA of the CDR3 is TGTGCCAGCAGCCGCGACAGGGGTTTTGACACCGGGGAGCTGTTTTTT. This gives the protein CASSRDRGFDTGELFF.

For this clone: This sample includes further DNA sequences coding for the same CDR3. The genes are TRBV12-3 or TRBV12-4 and TRBJ2-7; a possible D gene is TRBD2 (5 bases). The CDR3 sequence is 11 residues long. Trimming removed 6 bases from V and 3 bases from J, with 6 bases in between. The chain's CDR3 is CASSRGYEQYF. DNA for the CDR3: TGTGCCAGCAGCCGGGGCTACGAGCAGTACTTC.

CDR3 DNA: TGTGCCAGCAGTGACTCGACCAGGCAGAATTCACCCCTCCACTTT. This gives the protein CASSDSTRQNSPLHF. V and J are TRBV6-4 and TRBJ1-6; D is uncertain. V was shortened by 0 bases and J by 7 bases, with 10 bases between the two germline ends. The germline V gene has CDR1 MRHNA and CDR2 SNTAGT. This CDR3 contains 15 residues.

The CDR3 DNA is TGTGCCAGCAGCCGGGATCTTTATTCACCCCTCCACTTT. Its translation is CASSRDLYSPLHF. The chain joins TRBV12-3 or TRBV12-4 to TRBJ1-6; D unresolved. The V and J ends lost 6 bases and 8 bases respectively, with 11 bases between them. CDR3 size: 13 residues.

About this clone itself: This sample also contains other DNA sequences that code for the same CDR3. V usage is TRBV7-3 and J usage is TRBJ2-3, with TRBD2 as a possible D gene (5 bases). Germline V lookup: CDR1 SGHTA, CDR2 FQGTGA. Trimming cost V 2 bases and J 2 bases, with 8 bases left between them. This CDR3 region has 14 residues. The CDR3 is CASSLGLYTDTQYF. CDR3 sequence (DNA): TGTGCCAGCAGCTTAGGACTGTACACAGATACGCAGTATTTT.

This chain joins TRBV6-2 or TRBV6-3 and TRBJ2-7, with D possibly matching TRBD2 (5 bases). The germline CDR1 and CDR2 sequences are MNHEY and SVGEGT. The CDR3 is 16 amino acids. Trimming pared 0 bases from V and 2 bases from J, leaving 14 bases between. The DNA of the CDR3 is TGTGCCAGCAGTTACTCGGTCGGGGTCCCCACCTACGAGCAGTACTTC. Translation: CASSYSVGVPTYEQYF.

With regard to this clone: Sequence at one end of the junction differs from germline and may be a read error. The chain joins TRBV2 to TRBJ1-5; 7 bases fit TRBD1. CDR1 and CDR2 (germline): SNHLY, FYNNEI. The length of the CDR3 is 15 residues. The CDR3 protein is CASTERRQGDQPQHF. The CDR3 nucleotides read TGTGCCAGCACTGAACGGCGACAGGGAGATCAGCCCCAGCATTTT.

The V gene is TRBV28, the J gene TRBJ1-2; tentatively, D is TRBD1 (6 bases). The CDR3 is made up of 18 amino acids. Germline loops: CDR1 MDHEN, CDR2 SYDVKM. Deletions cut 7 bases from V and 3 bases from J, with 27 bases between. CDR3 in amino acids: CASKIPGAGAYPDYGYTF. The DNA for the CDR3 is TGTGCCAGCAAAATCCCCGGGGCAGGGGCCTATCCAGACTATGGCTACACCTTC.

CDR3 in amino acids: CASSPNSGSTYEQYF. CDR3 sequence (DNA): TGTGCCAGCTCACCTAATAGCGGGAGTACCTACGAGCAGTACTTC. The chain joins TRBV18 to TRBJ2-7; 9 nucleotides agree with TRBD2. CDR1 and CDR2 from the germline V gene are KGHSH and LQKENI. The CDR3 extends over 15 amino acids. The V and J ends lost 3 bases and 2 bases, in that order; junction bases with no gene match: 5.